The 13 T cell receptor beta chains reported below all come from one sample, sequenced in a study of blood T cell repertoires in COVID-19. TCRdb keeps only in-frame clones here, not all; method: immunoSEQ multiplex PCR. The sample has roughly 410,000 clones, roughly 86% seen once. Sequenced material: peripheral blood. These receptors came from a woman in her sixties or seventies with COVID-19, enrolled during active disease.

There are a few counts of this clone. The chain couples TRBV5-1 to TRBJ1-6; no reliable D call. The V and J ends lost 0 bases and 3 bases respectively, with 4 bases between them. The CDR3 loop spans 14 amino acids. In germline, CDR1 is SGHRS, CDR2 YFSETQ. The DNA of the CDR3 is TGCGCCAGCAGCTTGGCAGGCTATAATTCACCCCTCCACTTT. Its translation is CASSLAGYNSPLHF.

This clone was recorded once. V gene TRBV4-2 combines with J gene TRBJ2-3, with 15 bases fitting TRBD2. V dropped 6 bases and J dropped 5; count of bases not matched to a gene: 6. The germline V gene has CDR1 LGHNA and CDR2 YNFKEQ. The CDR3 has 16 residues. For the CDR3, the DNA is TGTGCCAGCAGTCGGACTAGCGGGGGGGCCGGAGATACGCAGTATTTT. It codes for CASSRTSGGAGDTQYF.

The rearrangement links TRBV6-6 to TRBJ1-6; 10 bases agree with TRBD1. Losses at the gene ends were 5 bases for V and 6 bases for J; bases not matched to a gene: 4. CDR3 length: 15 amino acids. Germline values: CDR1 MNHNY, CDR2 SVGAGI (reference sequence). As DNA, the CDR3 is TGTGCCAGCAGTGTAGGACAGGGGGTTAATTCACCCCTCCACTTT. This encodes CASSVGQGVNSPLHF.

This clone was seen just once. The V call is TRBV7-2, the J call TRBJ2-7; no firm D call. The CDR3 loop spans 15 amino acids. V shed 1 base and J shed 0 bases, with 10 bases lying between them. CDR1 and CDR2 from the germline V gene are SGHTA and FQGNSA. Here the CDR3 reads CASSLVQLSSYEQYF. CDR3 bases: TGTGCCAGCAGCTTAGTACAGCTTAGCTCCTACGAGCAGTACTTC.

As concerns this clone: The same CDR3 arises from other DNA sequences in this sample as well. The chain recombines TRBV7-3 with TRBJ2-3; possibly TRBD1 for D (6 bases). The germline CDR1 and CDR2 sequences are SGHTA and FQGTGA. The CDR3 runs to 14 residues. V lost 3 bases and J lost 6, with 13 bases in between. In nucleotides, the CDR3 is TGTGCCAGCAGCTTGGGTCAGGGGTGGGATACGCAGTATTTT. It specifies CASSLGQGWDTQYF.

The rearrangement uses TRBV6-5 and TRBJ2-7; TRBD2 is a possible D gene (5 bases). The CDR3 is 15 amino acids. The V and J ends lost 7 bases and 2 bases respectively, with 18 bases between them. The V gene's germline CDR1 is MNHEY and CDR2 SVGAGI. For the CDR3, the DNA is TGTGCCAGCAAGGTTAGGAGGATCTCACCCTACGAGCAGTACTTC. Its translation is CASKVRRISPYEQYF.

The V call is TRBV2, the J call TRBJ2-1; 10 nucleotides match TRBD2. The CDR3 is 14 amino acids. Germline V CDR1 and CDR2: SNHLY, FYNNEI. The ends lost 7 bases at V and 6 bases at J; junction bases unmatched: 6. CDR3 in DNA: TGTGCCAGCACCCCGCGACTAGCGGGCAATGAGCAGTTCTTC. Translation: CASTPRLAGNEQFF.

The V gene is TRBV18, the J gene TRBJ1-1, with D possibly matching TRBD1 (6 bases). Deletions cut 6 bases from V and 4 bases from J, with 21 bases between. Germline loops: CDR1 KGHSH, CDR2 LQKENI. This CDR3 contains 16 residues. The CDR3, as DNA: TGTGCCAGCTCGGTTTCTCCCCACAGGGTGCTCACTGAAGCTTTCTTT. Translation: CASSVSPHRVLTEAFF.

CDR3 DNA: TGTGCCAGCAGCTCCCCAGGCGGGGGGGCTGCCAAAAACATTCAGTACTTC. Residues: CASSSPGGGAAKNIQYF. This rearrangement joins TRBV9 to TRBJ2-4; 9 bases fit TRBD2. Germline CDR1 is SGDLS and CDR2 is YYNGEE. This CDR3 has 17 amino acids. The V segment lost 4 bases and the J segment 1 base; nucleotides outside the gene matches: 9.

This chain links TRBV18 with TRBJ2-5; maybe TRBD2 (6 bases). The CDR3 covers 15 residues. Germline assignment: CDR1 KGHSH and CDR2 LQKENI. Trimming took 2 bases from V and 6 from J, leaving 16 bases between them. The CDR3 is CASSPVGGLVQTQYF. The CDR3 DNA reads as TGTGCCAGCTCACCAGTTGGGGGACTCGTGCAGACCCAGTACTTC.

The CDR3 DNA sequence: TGTGCCAGCAGCTTACGTCTAGCCCCCGGGGAGCTGTTTTTT. It yields the protein CASSLRLAPGELFF. The chain uses TRBV7-8 and TRBJ2-2, with D possibly being TRBD2 (5 bases). Germline CDR1 reads SGHVS; CDR2 reads FQNEAQ. The CDR3 is 14 residues long. The ends were cut back, 2 bases at V and 6 bases at J, with 10 bases in the middle. Combining the CDR3 with reference TRBV7-8 and TRBJ2-2 gives the whole variable domain GAGVSQSPRYKVAKRGQDVALRCDPISGHVSLFWYQQALGQGPEFLTYFQNEAQLDKSGLPSDRFFAERPEGSVSTLKIQRTQQEDSAVYLCASSLRLAPGELFFGEGSRLTVL.

J is TRBJ1-6 and V is TRBV7-9; possible D gene TRBD1, 6 bases. The germline V gene has CDR1 SEHNR and CDR2 FQNEAQ (reference sequence). The CDR3 loop spans 12 amino acids. V was clipped by 2 bases and J by 16 bases, with 12 bases between them. CDR3 residues: CASSLTTGPLHF. DNA of the CDR3: TGTGCCAGCAGCTTAACGACAGGCCCACTCCACTTT.

The chain carries TRBV4-2 and TRBJ2-1; 9 nucleotides agree with TRBD1. Trimming removed 4 bases from V and 7 bases from J; junction bases left unmatched: 11. Per the germline V gene, CDR1 is LGHNA and CDR2 is YNFKEQ. The CDR3 extends over 16 amino acids. The CDR3 loop is CASSRTSGTGRNEQFF. The CDR3 DNA follows: TGTGCCAGCAGCCGGACATCCGGGACAGGGAGGAATGAGCAGTTCTTC.